The source of this T cell receptor beta chain is a study of STAT5B mutations in CD4+ large granular lymphocyte leukemia. General study results and limits: Patient CD4-sorted repertoires stayed more clonal than healthy ones after leukemic-clone removal.

Assay: immunoSEQ multiplex PCR; the TCRdb copy retains only in-frame clones and omits some. The table lists around 27,000 clones, 70% to 75% of them singletons. In regard to this clone: Its antigen is unidentified.

CDR3 size: 13 residues. Germline loops: CDR1 SQVTM, CDR2 ANQGSEA. The germline V and J ends were trimmed by 5 bases and 5 bases, with 12 bases remaining between them. The chain employs TRBV29-1 and TRBJ2-2; no clear D. The sequencing sample was made of CD4+ T cells from blood buffy coats. The receptor's source is a human donor in good health. CDR3 loop: CSVRPIGTGELFF. The CDR3 region has the DNA TGCAGCGTTCGACCCATAGGGACCGGGGAGCTGTTTTTT.